The TCR beta chain under discussion was sequenced for a study of early T cells in non-severe SARS-CoV-2 infection. This clonotype appeared many times. The germline gives CDR1 MNHNS, CDR2 SASEGT. V was cut by 6 bases and J by 3 bases, with 4 bases left in between. The CDR3 extends over 11 amino acids. TCRdb reanalysed the 5' RACE reads using MiXCR and keeps one entry per CDR3 protein. Of about 26,000 distinct CDR3 sequences listed, 4% to 4.5% were seen once; the top ten hold roughly 5.9%. Sequencing was performed on whole blood. The chain links TRBV6-1 to TRBJ2-3; D gene uncertain. The clonotype was recovered from an adult who was a healthcare worker with PCR-confirmed SARS-CoV-2 infection or an uninfected control (not recorded which). CDR3 bases: TGTGCCAGCAGCCAGACAGATACGCAGTATTTT. It translates to CASSQTDTQYF.